The rows below give T cell receptor beta chains drawn from one sample of a study of T-cell reconstitution after alpha-beta-depleted transplantation in children. Each CDR3 protein is one row after TCRdb ran MiXCR on the PCR reads. The sample yields about 1,000,000 distinct CDR3 sequences, 25% to 30% seen once. The sequenced sample was PBMCs, mostly from graft donor cells, obtained 360 days after TCRalphabeta/CD19-depleted stem cell transplant. The source of these receptors is a boy in the first two years of life who had a stem cell transplant for SCID, so the T cells may come from the graft donor. Both conserved end residues are part of each CDR3. A D gene is named only where the DNA matches it firmly. Size is omitted from some rows. Given values are once, few, many or a class for expanded clones.

NA	NA	TRBJ2-2	TRBV18	TGTGCCAGCTCACCCCGAACCCGTTTTACCGGGGAGCTGTTTTTT	CASSPRTRFTGELFF
few	TRBD1	TRBJ1-1	TRBV20-1	TGCAGTCCTCCCGGACAGGGCACTGAAGCTTTCTTT	CSPPGQGTEAFF
NA	TRBD1	TRBJ1-4	TRBV6-6	TGTGCCAGCAGTTACCGGGACAGAGAAAAACTGTTTTTT	CASSYRDREKLFF
NA	NA	TRBJ1-1	TRBV11-2	TGTGCCAGCAGCCCAAGGGGTTATAGGGACACTGAAGCTTTCTTT	CASSPRGYRDTEAFF
NA	TRBD2	TRBJ2-1	TRBV24-1	TGTGCCACCAGTGACAATACCGGGACTAGCGGGTCCTACAATGAGCAGTTCTTC	CATSDNTGTSGSYNEQFF
few	NA	TRBJ2-1	TRBV6-5	TGTGCCAGCAGTTACTCCGCGGAATTTGAGCAGTTCTTC	CASSYSAEFEQFF
few	TRBD1	TRBJ2-6	TRBV5-1	TGCGCCAGCAGCTACTCCTCGACAGGGAACTCTGGGGCCAACGTCCTGACTTTC	CASSYSSTGNSGANVLTF
NA	NA	TRBJ2-1	TRBV12-3/TRBV12-4	TGTGCCAGCAGTTTTAGCGTTTTACCCTACAATGAGCAGTTCTTC	CASSFSVLPYNEQFF
NA	NA	TRBJ2-7	TRBV5-1	TGCGCCAGCAGCTTGGCCGTTGGGATGGGCGAGCAGTACTTC	CASSLAVGMGEQYF
NA	NA	TRBJ2-5	TRBV6-1	TGTGCCAGCAGTCAAACAGGGGAGGGGGAGACCCAGTACTTC	CASSQTGEGETQYF
NA	TRBD1	TRBJ2-2	TRBV29-1	TGCAGCGTGGGGATGGACAGGAAGGACACCGGGGAGCTGTTTTTT	CSVGMDRKDTGELFF
few	TRBD1	TRBJ2-4	TRBV18	TGTGCCAGCTCTCCTCCGACAGGGGTGGCCAAAAACATTCAGTACTTC	CASSPPTGVAKNIQYF
few	NA	TRBJ2-3	TRBV7-9	TGTGCCAGCAGCGATCAGGGGGGCCTCACAGATACGCAGTATTTT	CASSDQGGLTDTQYF
NA	NA	TRBJ1-1	TRBV5-1	TGCGCCAGCAGCTTGTCCGGGACGCCCAGGGAAGCTTTCTTT	CASSLSGTPREAFF
NA	NA	TRBJ2-2	TRBV20-1	TGCAGTGCTAGGTCGAGCGCATGGGGGGAGCTGTTTTTT	CSARSSAWGELFF
many	TRBD2	TRBJ2-1	TRBV29-1	TGCAGCGTTGGACTTCGACTAGCGGACAATGAGCAGTTCTTC	CSVGLRLADNEQFF
many	TRBD2	TRBJ2-1	TRBV27	TGTGCCAGCACCCTAGCGGGGGTGGGGAATGAGCAGTTCTTC	CASTLAGVGNEQFF
NA	TRBD2	TRBJ2-1	TRBV3-1	TGTGCCAGCAGCCAAGAGATCCCGGGACTAGCGGATCCTTACAATGAGCAGTTCTTC	CASSQEIPGLADPYNEQFF
NA	NA	TRBJ2-2	TRBV24-1	TGTGCCACGAGGCCCCCTTCCGGGGAGCTGTTTTTT	CATRPPSGELFF
NA	TRBD1	TRBJ1-6	TRBV28	TGTGCCAGCAGTTTGCTGGGACAGGGAGATTCACCCCTCCACTTT	CASSLLGQGDSPLHF
once	TRBD1	TRBJ1-1	TRBV29-1	TGCAGCGTTCGTATACAGGGGGTTTTAGACACTGAAGCTTTCTTT	CSVRIQGVLDTEAFF
NA	NA	TRBJ2-2	TRBV19	TGTGCCAGTAGACGGAAGGGGACGTACACCGGGGAGCTGTTTTTT	CASRRKGTYTGELFF
NA	NA	TRBJ2-7	TRBV4-1	TGCGCCAGCAGCCAAGAAGGGCTGCCCCCAACCTACGAGCAGTACTTC	CASSQEGLPPTYEQYF
NA	TRBD1	TRBJ2-7	TRBV28	TGTGCCAGCAGTTCGGGGGACAGGGGAAGGTACGAGCAGTACTTC	CASSSGDRGRYEQYF
NA	TRBD1	TRBJ2-7	TRBV6-1	TGTGCCAGCAGTCCGAGACAGGGGTCACTCGAGCAGTACTTC	CASSPRQGSLEQYF
few	NA	TRBJ2-5	TRBV5-5	TGTGCCAGCACACTGGGGCTGCGAGAGACCCAGTACTTC	CASTLGLRETQYF
NA	NA	TRBJ1-2	TRBV11-2	TGTGCCAGCAGCCGTTACCCGGGGCAGCACAACTATGGCTACACCTTC	CASSRYPGQHNYGYTF
few	TRBD2	TRBJ2-1	TRBV10-3	TGTGCCATCAGTGAAAGTCGACTAGCGGCCAATGAGCAGTTCTTC	CAISESRLAANEQFF
NA	TRBD2	TRBJ2-7	TRBV6-2/TRBV6-3	TGTGCCAGCAGCCAACCGACTAGCCGGGACGAGCAGTACTTC	CASSQPTSRDEQYF
NA	TRBD2	TRBJ2-7	TRBV20-1	TGCAGTGCTAGAGGGGAGGGAGGCTACTCCTACGAGCAGTACTTC	CSARGEGGYSYEQYF
once	TRBD2	TRBJ2-1	TRBV24-1	TGTGCCACCAGTGACAGTACGGGACTAGCGGACTACAATGAGCAGTTCTTC	CATSDSTGLADYNEQFF
NA	NA	TRBJ1-3	TRBV18	TGTGCCAGCTCACCCCCTCCGACAGGACGAGGAAACACCATATATTTT	CASSPPPTGRGNTIYF
NA	NA	TRBJ2-7	TRBV25-1	TGTGCCAGCAGTGCCCCAGGTTACAGGGCCCTCTACGAGCAGTACTTC	CASSAPGYRALYEQYF
many	TRBD2	TRBJ2-1	TRBV20-1	TGCAGTGCTAGAGATCTACTAGCGGGGAGTGAGCAGTTCTTC	CSARDLLAGSEQFF
once	NA	TRBJ2-2	TRBV5-1	TGCGCCAGCGGCTTTCAGGCGAACACCGGGGAGCTGTTTTTT	CASGFQANTGELFF
NA	TRBD2	TRBJ2-3	TRBV5-1	TGCGCCAGCAGCTCCCGGGGGGAGACCACAGATACGCAGTATTTT	CASSSRGETTDTQYF
few	NA	TRBJ2-7	TRBV12-3/TRBV12-4	TGTGCCAGCACCAACCCGGGACCCGTACCCTACGAGCAGTACTTC	CASTNPGPVPYEQYF